Here is one TCR beta chain with its context. Its specificity is not known. The data were obtained in a study of T cell responses to AZD1222 COVID-19 vaccine. About the research overall: Second doses that came at about 4 or about 12 weeks were put together. Study results and limitations: Spike-specific TCR repertoires showed rising breadth and depth after two AZD1222 doses. It was only a handful of AZD1222 recipients who were seropositive at baseline.

TCRdb keeps only in-frame clones here, not all; method: immunoSEQ multiplex PCR. The table lists over 100,000 clones, about 85% of them singletons. This receptor was taken from an adult in good health. This specimen consisted of peripheral blood, obtained on day 0 of AZD1222 vaccination.

The CDR3 loop reads CASSAAGGPYNEQFF. The CDR3 nucleotides are TGTGCCAGCAGTGCTGCCGGGGGGCCCTACAATGAGCAGTTCTTC. V usage is TRBV25-1 and J usage is TRBJ2-1, with D perhaps TRBD2 (7 bases). This CDR3 has 15 amino acids. V gave up 4 bases and J gave up 2 bases, with 12 bases separating them. Germline V CDR1 and CDR2: MGHDK, SYGVNS.